This T cell receptor (beta chain) comes out of a study of identical twins. All of the donors were Caucasians in good health. After removal of 4 bases from V and 0 bases from J, the junction contained 12 bases not matched to a gene. This CDR3 has 20 residues. Germline V gene data show CDR1 as KGHDR and CDR2 as SFDVKD. cDNA molecules carried unique molecular identifiers, and template switching added a universal primer site. From the 5' RACE reads, TCRdb called clonotypes with MiXCR, one entry per CDR3 protein. Of roughly 570,000 distinct CDR3 sequences in the sample, 7.5% to 10% are singletons; the top ten hold roughly 3%. These same records also appear under a second study, on yellow fever vaccine responses in identical twins. As that study records: Twins reportedly mounted vaccine T cell responses that seemed partly convergent, partly personalized.

This chain links TRBV24-1 with TRBJ2-3; 13 bases are shared with TRBD2. Sequenced: PBMCs. The clonotype comes from a young woman in good health. The CDR3 protein is CATSDRGTSGAELSTDTQYF. For the CDR3, the DNA is TGTGCCACCAGTGACCGAGGGACTAGCGGGGCTGAACTTAGCACAGATACGCAGTATTTT.